This T cell receptor beta chain was sequenced in a study of T cells in Graves' hyperthyroidism and ophthalmopathy. Study results and caveats: Stable hyperthyroidism was told apart from ophthalmopathy by a model built on 13 V-J features.

Of note for this clonotype: The target antigen is unknown.

From RNA transcripts, TCR beta CDR3 regions were amplified. A first-round RT-PCR of the TCR CDR3 used the HTBI primer set. TCRdb analysed the multiplex PCR reads with MiXCR anew, one entry per CDR3 protein. The repertoire includes under 800,000 distinct CDR3 sequences, 14% of them detected once, and 10% sits in the top ten. Exclusion criteria comprised uncontrolled infection, other autoimmune disease, pregnancy or lactation. Deletions cut 3 bases from V and 2 bases from J, with 8 bases between. CDR3 length equals 13 residues. Looked up from germline, CDR1 is LNHDA and CDR2 is SQIVND (reference sequence).

The receptor comes from a woman in her late teens or twenties with Graves' hyperthyroidism. This chain joins TRBV19 and TRBJ2-7; D is undetermined. The source material was blood. The CDR3: CASSMGRPYEQYF. The CDR3 region has the DNA TGTGCCAGTAGTATGGGTAGGCCCTACGAGCAGTACTTC.